A single sample is the source of the 6 T cell receptor beta chains below, sequenced in a study of siplizumab effects on memory and regulatory T cells. Generated by immunoSEQ multiplex PCR, the TCRdb table keeps only in-frame clones and is missing some. The table shows approximately 100,000 clones, with around 95% occurring only once. Specimen: Tregs sorted from blood. These TCRs come from a human donor in good health.

This clone was seen just once. The J gene is TRBJ2-1, the V gene TRBV30, with 11 bases lining up with TRBD2. This CDR3 region has 16 residues. V lost 4 bases, J lost 3 bases, and 8 bases stayed unmatched. Germline CDR1 is GTSNPN and CDR2 is SVGIG (reference sequence). The CDR3 here is CAWTLSGRAGYNEQFF. The CDR3 DNA is TGTGCCTGGACGCTTAGCGGGAGGGCGGGCTACAATGAGCAGTTCTTC.

The rearrangement links TRBV10-3 to TRBJ2-3, with TRBD2 matching 11 bases. Trimming removed 6 bases from V and 2 bases from J; junction bases left unmatched: 7. Germline V gene lookup returns CDR1 ENHRY and CDR2 SYGVKD. The CDR3 covers 16 residues. CDR3 bases: TGTGCCATCAGCCCCCTAGCGGGAGGAAACACAGATACGCAGTATTTT. Translation gives CAISPLAGGNTDTQYF.

Here the CDR3 reads CASSLTANQPQHF. The DNA of the CDR3 is TGCGCCAGCAGCCTGACAGCAAATCAGCCCCAGCATTTT. V and J are TRBV5-1 and TRBJ1-5, with TRBD1 as a possible D gene (5 bases). The CDR3 extends over 13 amino acids. V was pared by 4 bases and J by 4 bases, with 9 bases between. Germline CDR1 and CDR2: SGHRS and YFSETQ.

The V and J genes are TRBV29-1 and TRBJ2-5, with 7 bases that match TRBD1. Trimming took 6 bases from V and 2 from J; bases not matched to a gene: 9. This CDR3 spans 14 amino acids. Germline CDR1 and CDR2: SQVTM and ANQGSEA. The CDR3 loop is CSVRPPGQQETQYF. The CDR3 DNA reads TGCAGCGTAAGACCGCCGGGACAGCAAGAGACCCAGTACTTC. Full variable domain (remainder filled in from reference TRBV29-1 and TRBJ2-5): SAVISQKPSRDICQRGTSLTIQCQVDSQVTMMFWYRQQPGQSLTLIATANQGSEATYESGFVIDKFPISRPNLTFSTLTVSNMSPEDSSIYLCSVRPPGQQETQYFGPGTRLLVL.

The genes are TRBV7-9 and TRBJ2-1; D is unresolved. This CDR3 is built from 8 residues. Per germline, CDR1 SEHNR and CDR2 FQNEAQ (reference sequence). Trimming left V 4 bases short and J 16 bases short, with 5 bases between. The CDR3 reads CASSSEFF. The CDR3 region has the DNA TGTGCCAGCAGCTCAGAATTCTTC. Full variable domain (rest looked up from reference TRBV7-9 and TRBJ2-1): DTGVSQNPRHKITKRGQNVTFRCDPISEHNRLYWYRQTLGQGPEFLTYFQNEAQLEKSRLLSDRFSAERPKGSFSTLEIQRTEQGDSAMYLCASSSEFFGPGTRLTVL.

CDR3 nucleotides: TGTGCCAGCAGTTTTAGTCGGATGACCTATACGCAGTATTTT. Protein sequence: CASSFSRMTYTQYF. This chain connects TRBV27 to TRBJ2-3; D ambiguous. Between the trimmed V and J ends, which lost 3 bases and 7 bases, there was a span of 14 bases. From germline, CDR1 is MNHEY and CDR2 SMNVEV (reference sequence). The CDR3 totals 14 residues.